This TCR beta chain is drawn from a study of T cell responses to AZD1222 COVID-19 vaccine. The CDR3 runs to 14 residues. Germline CDR1 reads LNHNV; CDR2 reads YYDKDF (reference sequence). V lost 5 bases, J lost 4 bases, and 8 bases stayed unmatched. TCRdb keeps only in-frame clones here, not all; method: immunoSEQ multiplex PCR. The sample includes 65,000 to 100,000 clones, 91% of them seen just once. This specimen consisted of peripheral blood, obtained 28 days after the second AZD1222 dose. This chain links TRBV15 with TRBJ2-7; TRBD2 matches at 7 bases. This receptor was taken from an adult who received the AZD1222 COVID-19 vaccine. The DNA of the CDR3 is TGTGCCACCAGCGTTAGGACTAGTGGGTACGAGCAGTACTTC. The encoded protein is CATSVRTSGYEQYF.